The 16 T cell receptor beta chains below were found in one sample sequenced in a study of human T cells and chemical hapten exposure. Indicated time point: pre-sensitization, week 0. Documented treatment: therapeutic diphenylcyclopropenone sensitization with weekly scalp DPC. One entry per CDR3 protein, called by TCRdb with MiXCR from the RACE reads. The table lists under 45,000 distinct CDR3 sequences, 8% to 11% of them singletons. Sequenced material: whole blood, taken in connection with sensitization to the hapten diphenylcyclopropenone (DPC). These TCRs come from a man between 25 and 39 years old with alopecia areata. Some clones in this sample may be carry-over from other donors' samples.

The CDR3 is CASSTPGQRTSGTLRSYNEQFF. The CDR3 nucleotides are TGTGCCAGCAGTACGCCGGGACAGCGGACTAGCGGGACCCTCAGATCCTACAATGAGCAGTTCTTC. This chain connects TRBV12-3 or TRBV12-4 to TRBJ2-1; 12 nucleotides line up with TRBD2. Unmatched junction bases numbered 21, after V lost 5 bases and J lost 1 base. The CDR3 has 22 amino acids.

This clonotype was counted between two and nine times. The DNA of the CDR3 is TGTGCCAGCAGCGTAGAGCCCTTAGGGGAGCTGTTTTTT. As protein: CASSVEPLGELFF. This chain connects TRBV9 to TRBJ2-2, with no clear D. V lost 0 bases and J lost 8, with 8 bases in between. Per the germline V gene, CDR1 is SGDLS and CDR2 is YYNGEE. This CDR3 contains 13 residues.

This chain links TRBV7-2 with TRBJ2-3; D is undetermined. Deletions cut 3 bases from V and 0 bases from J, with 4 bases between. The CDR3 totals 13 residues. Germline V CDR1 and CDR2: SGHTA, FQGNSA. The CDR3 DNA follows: TGTGCCAGCAGCTTGGCTAGCACAGATACGCAGTATTTT. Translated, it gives CASSLASTDTQYF.

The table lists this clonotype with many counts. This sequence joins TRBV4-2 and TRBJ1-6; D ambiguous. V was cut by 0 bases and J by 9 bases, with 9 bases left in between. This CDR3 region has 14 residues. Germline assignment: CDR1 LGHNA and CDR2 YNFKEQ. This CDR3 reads CASSQEGAGSPLHF. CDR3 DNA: TGTGCCAGCAGCCAAGAAGGCGCGGGTTCACCCCTCCACTTT.

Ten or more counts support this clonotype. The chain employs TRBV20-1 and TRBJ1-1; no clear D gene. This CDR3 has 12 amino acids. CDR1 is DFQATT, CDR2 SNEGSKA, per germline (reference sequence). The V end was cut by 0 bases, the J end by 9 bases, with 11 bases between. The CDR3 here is CSARENSAKAFF. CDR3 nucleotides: TGCAGTGCTAGAGAGAACAGTGCTAAAGCTTTCTTT.

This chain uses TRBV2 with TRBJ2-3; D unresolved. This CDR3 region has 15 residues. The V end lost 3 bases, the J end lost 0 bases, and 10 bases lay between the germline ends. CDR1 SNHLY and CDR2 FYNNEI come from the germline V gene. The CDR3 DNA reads TGTGCCAGCAGTGACGTGGGGTTGAGCACAGATACGCAGTATTTT. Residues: CASSDVGLSTDTQYF.

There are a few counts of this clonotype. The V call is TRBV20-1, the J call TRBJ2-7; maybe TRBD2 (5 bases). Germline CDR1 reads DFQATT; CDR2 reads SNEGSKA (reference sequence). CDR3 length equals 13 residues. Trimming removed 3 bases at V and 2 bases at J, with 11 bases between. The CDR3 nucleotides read TGCAGTGCTAGGCACGGGGAACCCTACGAGCAGTACTTC. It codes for CSARHGEPYEQYF.

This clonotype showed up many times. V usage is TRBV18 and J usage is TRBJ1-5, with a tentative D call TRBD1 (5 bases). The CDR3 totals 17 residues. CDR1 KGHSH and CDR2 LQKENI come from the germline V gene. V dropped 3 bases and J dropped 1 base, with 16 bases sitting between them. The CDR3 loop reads CASSPPGGLGSNQPQHF. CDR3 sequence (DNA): TGTGCCAGCTCACCCCCCGGGGGATTAGGGAGCAATCAGCCCCAGCATTTT.

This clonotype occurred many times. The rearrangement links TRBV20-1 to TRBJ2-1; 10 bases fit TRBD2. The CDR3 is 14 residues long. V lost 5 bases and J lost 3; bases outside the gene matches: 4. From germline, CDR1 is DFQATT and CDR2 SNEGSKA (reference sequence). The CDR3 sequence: CSAPRTSGYNEQFF. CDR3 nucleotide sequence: TGCAGTGCTCCCAGGACTAGCGGCTACAATGAGCAGTTCTTC.

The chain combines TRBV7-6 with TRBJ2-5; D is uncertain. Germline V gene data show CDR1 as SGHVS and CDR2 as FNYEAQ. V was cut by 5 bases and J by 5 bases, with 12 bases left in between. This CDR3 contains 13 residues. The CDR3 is CASSPSFWETQYF. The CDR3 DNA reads TGTGCCAGCAGCCCATCGTTTTGGGAGACCCAGTACTTC. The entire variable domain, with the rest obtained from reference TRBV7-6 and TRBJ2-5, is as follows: GAGVSQSPRYKVTKRGQDVALRCDPISGHVSLYWYRQALGQGPEFLTYFNYEAQQDKSGLPNDRFSAERPEGSISTLTIQRTEQRDSAMYRCASSPSFWETQYFGPGTRLLVL.

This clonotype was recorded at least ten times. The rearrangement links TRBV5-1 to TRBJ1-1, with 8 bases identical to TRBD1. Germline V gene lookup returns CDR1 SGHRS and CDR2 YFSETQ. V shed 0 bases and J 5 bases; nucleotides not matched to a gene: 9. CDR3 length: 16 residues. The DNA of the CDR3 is TGCGCCAGCAGCTTGGGGGCAGGGGGCGCGAGGACTGAAGCTTTCTTT. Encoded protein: CASSLGAGGARTEAFF.

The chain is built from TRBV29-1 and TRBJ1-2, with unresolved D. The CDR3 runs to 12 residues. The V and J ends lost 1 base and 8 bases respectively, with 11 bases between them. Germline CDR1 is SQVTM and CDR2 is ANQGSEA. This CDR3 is CSVEGDYVGYTF. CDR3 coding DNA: TGCAGCGTTGAAGGAGATTATGTGGGCTACACCTTC.

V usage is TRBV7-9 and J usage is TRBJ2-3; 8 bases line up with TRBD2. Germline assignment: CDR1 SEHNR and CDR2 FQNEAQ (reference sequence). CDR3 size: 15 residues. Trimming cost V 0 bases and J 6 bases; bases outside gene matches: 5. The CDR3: CASSLAGTSHDTQYF. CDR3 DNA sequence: TGTGCCAGCAGCTTAGCCGGGACTAGTCACGATACGCAGTATTTT.

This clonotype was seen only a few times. CDR3 sequence reads: CASSIGRWQNTEAFF. The CDR3 nucleotides read TGTGCCAGCAGTATTGGCCGGTGGCAGAACACTGAAGCTTTCTTT. This chain links TRBV27 with TRBJ1-1, with D unclear. The CDR3 sequence is 15 residues long. Germline CDR1 and CDR2: MNHEY and SMNVEV (reference sequence). Trimming removed 5 bases from V and 1 base from J, with 14 bases in between.

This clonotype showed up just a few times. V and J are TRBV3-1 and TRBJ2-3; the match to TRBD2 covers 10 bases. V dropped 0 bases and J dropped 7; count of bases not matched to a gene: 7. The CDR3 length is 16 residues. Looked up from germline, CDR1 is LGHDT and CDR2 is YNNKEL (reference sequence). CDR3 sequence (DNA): TGTGCCAGCAGCCAAGACCCTAGCGGGAGATCTTATACGCAGTATTTT. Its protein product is CASSQDPSGRSYTQYF.

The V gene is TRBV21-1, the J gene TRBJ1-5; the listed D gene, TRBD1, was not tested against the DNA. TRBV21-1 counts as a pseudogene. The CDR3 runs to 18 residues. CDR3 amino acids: CASSKVFRDSGGNRPQHF. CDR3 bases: TGTGCCAGCAGCAAAGTCTTTAGGGACAGCGGCGGAAATCGGCCCCAGCATTTT.